This T cell receptor beta chain stems from a study of T-cell memory formation after mild COVID-19. Study-level findings and limits: SARS-CoV-2 specificity was not confirmed for second-wave clones peaking on day 37. Balance between CD4 and CD8 was seen in clones contracting day 15 to 85, and a CD4+ lean was seen in later expanders.

This clonotype occurred a few times. Antigen specificity is unknown. Each CDR3 protein is one row after TCRdb ran MiXCR on the 5' RACE reads. The table includes some 300,000 distinct CDR3 sequences, around 20% detected once. This CDR3 comprises 15 residues. Trimming took 4 bases from V and 1 from J, leaving 13 bases between them. Germline CDR1 and CDR2: MGHRA and YSYEKL. This receptor was identified in a man between 18 and 29 years old who had mild COVID-19 (a few samples of this study predate the infection). Cell type and time point are not known. The material sequenced was PBMCs or a T cell subset sorted from them (not recorded which). This sequence joins TRBV4-1 and TRBJ2-5, with a possible D match to TRBD1 (5 bases). The CDR3 nucleotides read TGCGCCAGCAGCCGGCACCGTCAGGGCCAAGAGACCCAGTACTTC. Residues: CASSRHRQGQETQYF.